This T cell receptor beta chain originates from a study of cytomegalovirus exposure and HLA in healthy donors (TCRdb year 2017). Describing the broader study: In an earlier analysis of approximately 500 of the donors, around 290 Gb of sequence data and some 120 million unique TCR beta sequences from roughly 200 million T cells were reported. Roughly 300 gigabases of sequencing data and about 92 million unique TCR sequences made up an early release that covered several hundred HLA-typed donors. The genetic ancestry cluster associated with self-reported Caucasian donors included about 81% of the 350 to 500 genotyped donors. The study aimed to test whether cataloging public T cell receptors could reveal signatures of past pathogen exposure. The study used immunosequencing to profile the T cell repertoires of several hundred subjects and linked those repertoires to cytomegalovirus serostatus. Besides the first cohort of hundreds of subjects, a separate validation cohort made up of 95 to 150 different subjects was used. To predict cytomegalovirus infection status, the study brought together high-throughput TCR immunosequencing, statistical association of individual TCRs with disease status, and machine learning. In a later analysis, previously published TCR beta repertoires from about 640 donors were re-analyzed and high-resolution HLA genotyping was added so that TCR occurrence patterns could be studied. In the later analysis, no new phenotypic data were used to find candidate immune exposures; instead, reliance was placed on TCR beta sequences and their occurrence across donors. An earlier analysis of about 600 of the donors used high-throughput TCR beta sequencing to judge whether each TCR beta V gene segment behaved as functional or pseudogenic. Donor age, sex, ethnicity and CMV serostatus were compiled together with the repertoire data. In a later genetic analysis, genome-wide SNP genotypes for about 65% of the roughly 700 donors were used, and that subset was treated as a discovery cohort. All discovery cohort repertoires had been generated using a single sequencing platform. Class I and class II HLA loci were covered by the typing at four-digit resolution. Typing coverage differed by locus: A, B, C, DRB1 and DQB1 were typed in about 629-640 donors, DQA1 in around 500, DPA1 in 600 to 610, and DPB1 in just under 490. Roughly 5 DR-DQ haplotypes were handled as single units for association and clustering, since linkage in the cohort was strong. Across 300 to 500 genotyped donors of the cohort, an average of about 240,000 unique TCR beta nucleotide sequences per donor were sequenced, and approximately 17% of those sequences were non-productive.

Broader findings and caveats from the paper: At a false discovery rate of 0.05, a later analysis linked 16,951 TCR beta sequences to specific HLA alleles. The only immune exposure information available for the cohort was CMV serostatus. Because the 87-base-pair reads could not distinguish some IMGT-functional V segments, including TRBV6-2 and TRBV6-3, those segments were excluded. A group of highly shared sequence variants was considered likely to be a technical artifact of the sequencing pipeline. Most TCR sequences were observed very rarely across donors, whereas some public TCRs were present in many individuals. In an earlier analysis of some 550 of the donors, most TCR beta V segments were observed in productive rearrangements about 90% or about 30% of the time, broadly matching IMGT annotations. A later analysis found that TCR association rates varied across HLA loci, with DRB1 alleles showing the most associated TCRs and HLA-C alleles the fewest. It was suggested by the authors that the approach could potentially be generalized to other disease states and immunological phenotypes. The study listed 150 to 200 TCR beta chains as associated with cytomegalovirus. The presence/absence analyses assumed that sequencing depth was roughly uniform across donors, and that assumption may not be true. Linkage disequilibrium might explain the correlated functional status among segregating V segments, but an unknown experimental factor could not be excluded. In a later analysis, several top co-occurrence clusters were reported to appear linked to parvovirus B19, influenza, CMV and Epstein-Barr virus. In vitro tests confirmed that three of the cytomegalovirus-associated TCR beta chains recognize cytomegalovirus antigens. An association between a missense DCLRE1C variant and V-gene and J-gene trimming of TCR beta chains was found in a later genetic analysis and replicated in an independent cohort. When HLA alleles, especially DR and DQ, strongly co-occurred, attributing TCR associations to individual alleles was difficult. In a later genetic analysis, fewer N-insertions in productive TCRs were reported among donors in an Asian-associated ancestry cluster than the roughly 640-donor mean. A later analysis found that most CMV-associated TCR beta chains appeared HLA-restricted, with HLA associations seemingly driven largely by CMV exposure. A further reported finding was that TCR beta sequences accurately predicted the HLA-A and HLA-B alleles for most subjects in the first cohort. HLA typing was unavailable for some donors at each locus, so association tests used only the typed subset. In a later analysis, HLA-associated TCR beta chains showed more clonal expansion and lower generation probabilities than non-associated chains that were equally common. Only TCR beta chains were sequenced in this cohort, and the absence of alpha or paired-chain data limited detectable features. Cytomegalovirus status was reported to be diagnosed by the classifier with high specificity and sensitivity in both the original and validation cohorts. Because counts were too low, around 17 rarely observed V segments, including chromosome 9 orphons, were left out of the earlier analysis of some 640 of the donors.

The cohort was made up of 666 healthy bone marrow donors. At the time of sampling, all cohort members were nominally healthy, though unrecorded immune exposures were likely present. The donor was CMV seropositive and was included in the group of 289 seropositive cohort members. Every donor gave a peripheral blood sample, and the peripheral blood mononuclear cells from that sample were used for TCR beta sequencing. The Qiagen DNeasy Blood Extraction Kit was used to extract genomic DNA from the blood cell samples. V loses 4 bases at its end and J loses 2 bases; junction bases beyond the gene matches: 2. The germline V gene encodes CDR1 LNHDA and CDR2 SQIVND (reference sequence). Reading from cysteine to phenylalanine, the CDR3 counts 13 amino acids. Only CDR3 DNA remains: 39 bases, in frame from the first base. Library construction relied on the immunoSEQ multiplex PCR assay. For the multiplex PCR, a mixture combining 60 forward primers for TCR Vbeta segments and 13 reverse primers for TCR Jbeta segments was used. The CDR3 region of rearranged TCR beta genes was amplified from genomic DNA with a multiplex PCR assay. The Illumina HiSeq System was used to sequence the amplified TCR beta libraries as 87-base-pair reads. The authors processed their data as follows. A later analysis tallied 75 million to 95 million unique TCR beta chains across the approximately 670 repertoires, and around 10 million of those chains were shared by two or more donors. Raw reads were error-corrected and collapsed into unique sequences by a nearest-neighbor algorithm in which closely related sequences were merged to remove PCR and sequencing errors. Alignment of CDR3 sequences to IMGT reference sequences was used to assign V, D and J gene segments. For a sequence to be retained, a match of at least six nucleotides was required to both a V gene segment and a J gene segment. Rearrangements were classified as productive when the CDR3 lacked stop codons and remained in frame with V and J, and all other rearrangements were classified as non-productive. Following IMGT convention, CDR3 was defined as the stretch from the second conserved V-encoded cysteine up to the conserved J-encoded phenylalanine. In an earlier analysis of around 570 of the donors, sequences lacking an unambiguous match to a single V gene segment were excluded. In an earlier analysis of 450 to 750 of the donors, a V segment was called functional when productive rearrangements were above 56.7%, and segregating when the standard deviation between donors exceeded 5%. A statistical classification framework was developed to diagnose cytomegalovirus status using the catalog of TCR beta chain sequences. A later analysis assigned V and J genes by comparing TCR nucleotide sequences with IMGT/GENE-DB human TR gene sequences. In a later analysis, CDR3 sequences and most-parsimonious VDJ recombination scenarios were assigned using the TCRdist pipeline. A later analysis defined each TCR beta chain by its CDR3 amino acid sequence plus V-gene family, and excluded reads lacking a unique V-gene family. To address suspected cross-contamination and a sequencing artifact, a later analysis removed several hundred highly shared, low-generation-probability nucleotide sequences. In a later analysis, a clonal expansion index was calculated for each public chain from normalized within-repertoire ranks of inferred template counts. A later analysis computed generation probabilities with a VDJ recombination model fitted to out-of-frame rearrangements, and checked the results against IGoR. In a later analysis, hypergeometric tests were used to score TCR-TCR, TCR-HLA and TCR-CMV co-occurrence, with a repertoire-size bias correction applied to TCR pairs. To estimate false discovery rates, a later analysis permuted the HLA or CMV assignments 20 times. In a later analysis, co-occurring TCRs were grouped using DBSCAN, with TCRdist sequence similarity added in when clustering inside HLA-allele-positive subsets. Co-occurrence clustering excluded repertoires with fewer than 30,000 or more than 120,000 public chains, plus five with anomalous nucleotide sharing. Entries here come from immuneACCESS through TCRdb and include only in-frame sequences with V and J called. Some clones fail to appear in such tables; in the studies checked, an unresolved V gene covers under half of the shortfall, and the cause of the remainder is unknown. From that table come the V and J calls and clone size; the DNA was used to work out D and trimming. This sample has roughly 160,000 clones in its table, and 70% to 80% of those were observed once. The top ten constitute around 3.5% of the sample.

The sample holds a few counts of this clone. Its recognized antigen is unknown. It has no much larger one-base neighbor in the sample; base qualities were not kept. The sequence was obtained from a man aged 25 to 40 in good health and CMV-seropositive. The chain couples TRBV19 to TRBJ2-7, and 7 junction bases match TRBD1. Sequenced sample: PBMCs. The CDR3 region: CASSSGTAYEQYF. In nucleotides, the sequence is TGTGCCAGTAGTAGTGGGACAGCCTACGAGCAGTACTTC.